The source of this TCR beta chain is a study of T-cell memory formation after mild COVID-19. Study outcomes and limitations: There was a balanced CD4/CD8 profile in clones contracting day 15 to 85, and later expanders leaned CD4+. CD8+ contracting clones occupied EMRA, while CD4+ ones occupied mainly CM and EM.

Concerning this clonotype itself: Its matching antigen is unknown.

V was clipped by 4 bases and J by 2 bases, with 11 bases between them. Germline CDR1 is SGHNT and CDR2 is YYREEE (reference sequence). The CDR3 spans 14 residues. One entry per CDR3 protein results from TCRdb running MiXCR on the 5' RACE reads. The sample contains 350,000 to 500,000 distinct CDR3 sequences, more than 15% of which appear only once. V gene TRBV5-4 combines with J gene TRBJ2-3; D could derive from TRBD1 or TRBD2 (5 bases each). The TCR comes from a man between 18 and 29 years old who had mild COVID-19 (a few samples of this study predate the infection). Cell type and time point are not known. Specimen: PBMCs or a T cell subset sorted from them (not recorded which). The DNA for the CDR3 is TGTGCCAGCAGCCTAGACGGGACCACAGATACGCAGTATTTT. Protein product: CASSLDGTTDTQYF.